This TCR beta chain was profiled in a study of OX40 agonist ivuxolimab in advanced cancers. TCRdb's table, derived via immunoSEQ multiplex PCR, lists solely in-frame clones and lacks some. Among fewer than 75,000 clones listed, about nine tenths were seen once. Germline lookup yields CDR1 KGHSH and CDR2 LQKENI. The junction had 2 bases not matched to a gene; V was cut back by 5 bases and J by 7 bases. This CDR3 is built from 12 residues. The origin of this receptor is an adult with an advanced solid tumor such as melanoma, head and neck, liver or kidney cancer. Sequenced material: CD4+ or CD8+ T cells sorted from blood, taken in a trial of the OX40 agonist ivuxolimab. This chain connects TRBV18 to TRBJ1-2; 9 bases map to TRBD1. CDR3 nucleotide sequence: TGTGCCAGCTCAGACAGGGGGGCTGGCTACACCTTC. It encodes CASSDRGAGYTF. The whole variable domain, remainder taken from reference TRBV18 and TRBJ1-2, is NAGVMQNPRHLVRRRGQEARLRCSPMKGHSHVYWYRQLPEEGLKFMVYLQKENIIDESGMPKERFSAEFPKEGPSILRIQQVVRGDSAAYFCASSDRGAGYTFGSGTRLTVV.